The 5 T cell receptor beta chains listed next were all sequenced from one sample in a study of CD8 T cells in ankylosing spondylitis. TCRdb re-analysed the 5' RACE reads in MiXCR, keeping a single row per CDR3 protein. The sample contains approximately 500,000 distinct CDR3 sequences, 9.5% to 15% of which appear only once. Whole-study results and caveats: Characteristic, it appeared, of ankylosing spondylitis blood was a TCR beta motif of eight highly homologous variants.

These receptors have no known antigen. The material sequenced was blood, either unsorted or a sorted T cell fraction (not recorded which). The source of these receptors is a male donor with ankylosing spondylitis.

The chain couples TRBV20-1 to TRBJ2-7; possibly TRBD2 for D (6 bases). With 6 bases removed from V and 3 bases from J, the gap between germline ends came to 18 bases. The germline gives CDR1 DFQATT, CDR2 SNEGSKA (reference sequence). This CDR3 has 14 amino acids. The CDR3 nucleotides are TGCAGTGCAAAACCAGGGAGGTTACGCTACGAGCAGTACTTC. This encodes CSAKPGRLRYEQYF.

This clonotype was observed many times. The chain links TRBV4-1 to TRBJ2-1, with TRBD2 identical over 7 bases. The CDR3 has 16 amino acids. V dropped 3 bases and J dropped 4; count of bases not matched to a gene: 9. From germline, CDR1 is MGHRA and CDR2 YSYEKL. In DNA, the CDR3 is TGCGCCAGCAGCCATGCCCGGGGGGAGAGGTACAATGAGCAGTTCTTC. This codes for CASSHARGERYNEQFF.

This clonotype came up a few times. The genes are TRBV15 and TRBJ2-7; D remains unclear. Looked up from germline, CDR1 is LNHNV and CDR2 is YYDKDF (reference sequence). This CDR3 has 13 amino acids. V was trimmed by 0 bases and J by 6 bases, leaving 9 bases between them. In DNA form, the CDR3 reads TGTGCCACCAGCAGAGATCCCGGAGTCGAGCAGTACTTC. Its protein is CATSRDPGVEQYF.

DNA of the CDR3: TGTGCCACCAGTGACTCGGGACTAGCGGGATATAAATGGTTCTTC. Its translation is CATSDSGLAGYKWFF. The chain links TRBV24-1 to TRBJ2-1, with 13 bases identical to TRBD2. V gave up 4 bases and J gave up 15 bases; unmatched junction bases: 11. Germline assignment: CDR1 KGHDR and CDR2 SFDVKD. This CDR3 has 15 amino acids.

The chain joins TRBV3-1 to TRBJ2-5; D is perhaps TRBD2 (5 bases). The CDR3 has 14 amino acids. Germline loops: CDR1 LGHDT, CDR2 YNNKEL (reference sequence). V was trimmed by 4 bases and J by 2 bases, leaving 11 bases between them. CDR3 bases: TGTGCCAGCAGCCGCTCGGCGGGTCAAGAGACCCAGTACTTC. Encoded protein: CASSRSAGQETQYF.